These T cell receptor beta chains were read from a single sample in a study of blood T cell repertoires in COVID-19. TCRdb's table, derived via immunoSEQ multiplex PCR, lists solely in-frame clones and lacks some. The data show 35,000 to 55,000 clones, with roughly 86% seen just once and roughly 13% held by the top ten. The sample taken for sequencing was peripheral blood. The receptors come from a human donor in a cohort sampled during active COVID-19. Both conserved end residues are part of each CDR3. The order of the fields is D gene, J gene, V gene, clone size, CDR3 protein, CDR3 DNA. The D gene is left open where the match is weak. The size entry is marked missing in some rows and otherwise reads once, few, many or a size class.

. TRBJ1-2 TRBV20-1 . CSARGGGGYTF TGCAGTGCTAGAGGGGGCGGAGGCTACACCTTC
TRBD2 TRBJ2-5 TRBV7-9 . CASSLALAGGDETQYF TGTGCCAGCAGCTTAGCACTAGCGGGGGGTGACGAGACCCAGTACTTC
TRBD1 TRBJ2-4 TRBV3-1/TRBV3-2 . CASSSITGTGALF TGTGCCAGCAGCTCGATAACCGGGACAGGCGCTCTCTTC
TRBD1 TRBJ1-6 TRBV15 medium-sized CATSRGGQGAENSPLHF TGTGCCACCAGCAGAGGGGGGCAGGGGGCTGAAAATTCACCCCTCCACTTT
TRBD1 TRBJ1-4 TRBV7-9 . CASSLSRQGIEKLFF TGTGCCAGCAGCTTATCAAGACAGGGGATTGAAAAACTGTTTTTT
. TRBJ1-1 TRBV12-5 . CASGLVREGNTEAFF TGTGCTAGTGGTTTGGTACGGGAAGGGAACACTGAAGCTTTCTTT
TRBD2 TRBJ2-1 TRBV9 . CASSVASGYNEQFF TGTGCCAGCAGCGTAGCTAGCGGCTACAATGAGCAGTTCTTC
. TRBJ1-2 TRBV5-4 once CASSFLGDTNYGYTF TGTGCCAGCAGCTTCTTAGGGGACACTAACTATGGCTACACCTTC
. TRBJ2-3 TRBV10-1 . CASSPRSEGTDTQYF TGCGCCAGCAGCCCACGCAGTGAGGGCACAGATACGCAGTATTTT
. TRBJ1-6 TRBV7-9 . CASTLGGRGNSPLHF TGTGCCAGCACCTTAGGGGGGCGGGGGAATTCACCCCTCCACTTT
. TRBJ2-2 TRBV30 . CAWRSTGELFF TGTGCCTGGAGGAGCACCGGGGAGCTGTTTTTT
TRBD1 TRBJ1-1 TRBV7-2 . CASSLGSYSGGSAFF TGTGCCAGCAGCTTAGGCTCGTATTCAGGGGGTTCAGCTTTCTTT
. TRBJ1-2 TRBV18 few CASSDSDMTGPYTF TGTGCCAGCTCCGACTCAGATATGACAGGTCCCTACACCTTC
. TRBJ2-7 TRBV10-1 . CASSEWGQAGEQYF TGCGCCAGCAGTGAGTGGGGCCAGGCCGGCGAGCAGTACTTC
. TRBJ1-2 TRBV30 . CAWTPETKGYYGYTF TGTGCCTGGACGCCTGAAACGAAGGGGTACTATGGCTACACCTTC
TRBD1 TRBJ1-5 TRBV7-2 . CASSPLPGQNQPQHF TGTGCCAGCAGCCCCCTACCGGGACAGAATCAGCCCCAGCATTTT
. TRBJ2-2 TRBV6-4 . CASSATETGELFF TGTGCCAGCAGCGCAACAGAGACCGGGGAGCTGTTTTTT
TRBD1 TRBJ2-2 TRBV19 few CASSFRQGRELFF TGTGCCAGTAGTTTCCGACAGGGACGGGAGCTGTTTTTT
TRBD1 TRBJ1-1 TRBV19 . CASIRTGVNTEAFF TGTGCCAGTATACGGACAGGGGTGAACACTGAAGCTTTCTTT
TRBD1 TRBJ1-1 TRBV7-2 . CASSRRQGAGTEAFF TGTGCCAGCAGCAGACGACAGGGGGCCGGGACTGAAGCTTTCTTT
. TRBJ1-4 TRBV6-2/TRBV6-3 . CASSRAGGEKLFF TGTGCCAGCAGTCGGGCAGGAGGAGAAAAACTGTTTTTT
TRBD2 TRBJ2-3 TRBV15 once CATSTGEGADTQYF TGTGCCACCAGCACGGGGGAGGGCGCAGATACGCAGTATTTT
TRBD1 TRBJ2-7 TRBV3-1/TRBV3-2 . CASGTGPEQYF TGTGCCAGCGGGACAGGCCCCGAGCAGTACTTC